This TCR beta chain was captured in a study of cytomegalovirus exposure and HLA in healthy donors. Study-wide results and caveats: The authors listed over 150 TCR beta chains as cytomegalovirus-associated.

Turning to this clone: The antigen is undetermined.

Sequencing used immunoSEQ multiplex PCR; TCRdb keeps in-frame clones, though not all of them. The data contain 95,000 to 150,000 clones, about 85% of them singletons. Germline V gene lookup returns CDR1 ENHRY and CDR2 SYGVKD. CDR3 length: 13 residues. V dropped 7 bases and J dropped 0 bases, with 10 bases sitting between them. This TCR came from a woman in her twenties or thirties in good health and CMV-seronegative. What was sequenced was PBMCs. This rearrangement joins TRBV10-3 to TRBJ2-7; a possible D gene is TRBD1 (6 bases). The CDR3 DNA sequence: TGTGCCATCACCGGGGACAACTCCTACGAGCAGTACTTC. This sequence encodes CAITGDNSYEQYF.